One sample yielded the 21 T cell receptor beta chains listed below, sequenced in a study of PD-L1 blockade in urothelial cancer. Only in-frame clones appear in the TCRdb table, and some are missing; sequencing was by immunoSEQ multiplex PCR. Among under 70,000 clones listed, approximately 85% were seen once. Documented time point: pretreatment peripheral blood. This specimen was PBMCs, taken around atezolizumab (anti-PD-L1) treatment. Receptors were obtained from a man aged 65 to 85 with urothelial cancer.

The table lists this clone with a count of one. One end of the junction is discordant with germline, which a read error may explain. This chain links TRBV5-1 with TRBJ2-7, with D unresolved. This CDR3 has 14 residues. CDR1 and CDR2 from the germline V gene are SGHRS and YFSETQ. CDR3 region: CASSLRPSVDERYF. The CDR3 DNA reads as TGCGCCAGCAGCCTCCGGCCGTCGGTCGACGAGCGGTACTTC.

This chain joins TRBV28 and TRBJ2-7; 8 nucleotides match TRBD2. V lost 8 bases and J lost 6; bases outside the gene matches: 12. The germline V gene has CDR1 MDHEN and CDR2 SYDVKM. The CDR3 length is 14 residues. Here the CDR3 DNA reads TGTGCCAGCGGCGGGGGGTATCCCCCATTCGAGCAGTACTTC. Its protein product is CASGGGYPPFEQYF.

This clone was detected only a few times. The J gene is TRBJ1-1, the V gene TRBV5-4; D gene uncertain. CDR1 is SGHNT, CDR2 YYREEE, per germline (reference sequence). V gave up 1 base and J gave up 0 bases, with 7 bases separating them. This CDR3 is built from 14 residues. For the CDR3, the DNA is TGTGCCAGCAGCTTGTACAGAGTGAACACTGAAGCTTTCTTT. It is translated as CASSLYRVNTEAFF. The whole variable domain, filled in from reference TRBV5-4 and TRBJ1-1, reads ETGVTQSPTHLIKTRGQQVTLRCSSQSGHNTVSWYQQALGQGPQFIFQYYREEENGRGNFPPRFSGLQFPNYSSELNVNALELDDSALYLCASSLYRVNTEAFFGQGTRLTVV.

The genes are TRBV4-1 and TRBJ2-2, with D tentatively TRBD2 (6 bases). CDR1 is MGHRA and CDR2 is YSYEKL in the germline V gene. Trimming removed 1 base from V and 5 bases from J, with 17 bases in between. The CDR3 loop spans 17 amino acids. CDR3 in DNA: TGCGCCAGCAGCCAAGTCTTTACCGTGGAGGGGACCGGGGAGCTGTTTTTT. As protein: CASSQVFTVEGTGELFF.

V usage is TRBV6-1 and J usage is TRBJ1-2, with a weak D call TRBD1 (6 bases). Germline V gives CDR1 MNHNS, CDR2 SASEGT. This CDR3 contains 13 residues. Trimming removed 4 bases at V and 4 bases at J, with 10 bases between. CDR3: CASSAQGRYGYTF. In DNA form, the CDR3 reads TGTGCCAGCAGTGCACAGGGTCGCTATGGCTACACCTTC.

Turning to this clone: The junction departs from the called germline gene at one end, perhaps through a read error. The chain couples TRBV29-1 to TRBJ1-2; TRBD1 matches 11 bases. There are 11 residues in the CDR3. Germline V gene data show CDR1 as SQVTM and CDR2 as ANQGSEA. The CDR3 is CSVGLGQGADF. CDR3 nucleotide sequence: TGCAGCGTAGGACTCGGACAGGGGGCGGACTTC.

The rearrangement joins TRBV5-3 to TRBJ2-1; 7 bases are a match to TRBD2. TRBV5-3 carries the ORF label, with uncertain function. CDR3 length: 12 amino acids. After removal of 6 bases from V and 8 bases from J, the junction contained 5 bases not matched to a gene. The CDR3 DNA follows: TGTGCCAGAATGTGGGAGGGATATGAGCAGTTCTTC. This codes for CARMWEGYEQFF.

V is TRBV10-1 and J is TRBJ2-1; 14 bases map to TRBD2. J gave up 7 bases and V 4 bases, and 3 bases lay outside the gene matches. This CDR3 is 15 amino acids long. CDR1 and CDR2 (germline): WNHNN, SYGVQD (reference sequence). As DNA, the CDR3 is TGCGCCAGCAGTGGACTAGCGGGAGGGCCGAATGAGCAGTTCTTC. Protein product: CASSGLAGGPNEQFF.

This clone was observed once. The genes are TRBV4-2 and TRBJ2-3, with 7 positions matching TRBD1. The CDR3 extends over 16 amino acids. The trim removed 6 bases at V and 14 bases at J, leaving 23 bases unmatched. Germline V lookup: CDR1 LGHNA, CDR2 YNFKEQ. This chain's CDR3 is CASSQDRQGWDRYAYF. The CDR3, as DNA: TGTGCCAGCAGTCAGGACCGGCAGGGTTGGGACAGATACGCGTATTTT.

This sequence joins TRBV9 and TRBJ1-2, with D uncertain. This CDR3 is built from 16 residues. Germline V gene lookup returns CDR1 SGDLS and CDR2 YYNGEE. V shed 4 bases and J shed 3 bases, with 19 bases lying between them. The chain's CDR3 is CASSPQDGSSHYGYTF. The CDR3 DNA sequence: TGTGCCAGCAGCCCGCAGGACGGGAGTTCTCACTATGGCTACACCTTC.

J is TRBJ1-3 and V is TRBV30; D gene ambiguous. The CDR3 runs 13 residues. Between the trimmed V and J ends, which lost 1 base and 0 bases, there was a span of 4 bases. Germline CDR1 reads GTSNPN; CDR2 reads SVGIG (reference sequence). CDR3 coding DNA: TGTGCCTGGAGTGGCAGCTCTGGAAACACCATATATTTT. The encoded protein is CAWSGSSGNTIYF.

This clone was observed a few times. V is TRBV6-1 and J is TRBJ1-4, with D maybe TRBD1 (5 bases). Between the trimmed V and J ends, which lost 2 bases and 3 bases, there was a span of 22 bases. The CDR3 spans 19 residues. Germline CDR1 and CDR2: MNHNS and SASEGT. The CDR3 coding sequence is TGTGCCAGCAGTGAAACCACGATCCAGATCTCAGGGTCTAATGAAAAACTGTTTTTT. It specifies CASSETTIQISGSNEKLFF.

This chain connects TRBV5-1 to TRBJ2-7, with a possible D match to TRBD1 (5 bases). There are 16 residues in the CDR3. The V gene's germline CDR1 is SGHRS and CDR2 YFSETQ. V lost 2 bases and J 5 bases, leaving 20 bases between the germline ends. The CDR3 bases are TGCGCCAGCAGCTTTCTTAGGGCAGGGTCGTCGGACGAGCAGTACTTC. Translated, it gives CASSFLRAGSSDEQYF.

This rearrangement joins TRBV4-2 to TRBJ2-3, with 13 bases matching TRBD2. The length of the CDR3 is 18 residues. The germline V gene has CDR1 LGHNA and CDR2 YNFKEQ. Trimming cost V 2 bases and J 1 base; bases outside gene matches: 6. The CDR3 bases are TGTGCCAGCAGCCAAAGACTAGCGGGAGGCCGAGGCACAGATACGCAGTATTTT. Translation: CASSQRLAGGRGTDTQYF.

In DNA form, the CDR3 reads TGTGCCAGCAGCACAGGGGGGACAAACGAGCAGTACTTC. Encoded protein: CASSTGGTNEQYF. The chain is built from TRBV13 and TRBJ2-7; TRBD1 aligns across 8 bases. Germline CDR1 PRHDT, CDR2 FYEKMQ (reference sequence). Unmatched junction bases numbered 5, after V lost 5 bases and J lost 5 bases. The CDR3 extends over 13 amino acids. Using reference TRBV13 and TRBJ2-7 for the parts outside the CDR3, the full variable domain is AAGVIQSPRHLIKEKRETATLKCYPIPRHDTVYWYQQGPGQDPQFLISFYEKMQSDKGSIPDRFSAQQFSDYHSELNMSSLELGDSALYFCASSTGGTNEQYFGPGTRLTVT.

The CDR3 loop is CASSKGKQGFFKETQYF. DNA for the CDR3: TGTGCCAGCAGCAAAGGAAAACAGGGTTTTTTTAAAGAGACCCAGTACTTC. V usage is TRBV21-1 and J usage is TRBJ2-5; TRBD1, the table's D call, lacks a check against the DNA. TRBV21-1 is given as a pseudogene. The CDR3 is 17 amino acids.

CDR3 DNA sequence: TGTGCCAGCAGCGTAGTTAGCAGACCCTACAATGAGCAGTTCTTC. This codes for CASSVVSRPYNEQFF. V gene TRBV9 combines with J gene TRBJ2-1; D is undetermined. Deletions cut 0 bases from V and 2 bases from J, with 9 bases between. The CDR3 length is 15 residues. CDR1 is SGDLS and CDR2 is YYNGEE in the germline V gene.

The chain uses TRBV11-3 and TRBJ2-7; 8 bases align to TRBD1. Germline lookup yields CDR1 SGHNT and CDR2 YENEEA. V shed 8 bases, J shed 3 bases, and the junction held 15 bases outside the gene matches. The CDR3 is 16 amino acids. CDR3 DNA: TGTGCCAGCCCCCCACGACCTACCGGGACAGGCTACGAGCAGTACTTC. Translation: CASPPRPTGTGYEQYF.

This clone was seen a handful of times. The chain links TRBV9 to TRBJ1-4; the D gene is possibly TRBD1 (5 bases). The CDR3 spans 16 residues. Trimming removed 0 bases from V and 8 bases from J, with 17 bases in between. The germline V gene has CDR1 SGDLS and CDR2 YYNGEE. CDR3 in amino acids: CASSVGGDGLREKLFF. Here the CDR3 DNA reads TGTGCCAGCAGCGTAGGCGGGGACGGCTTAAGGGAAAAACTGTTTTTT.

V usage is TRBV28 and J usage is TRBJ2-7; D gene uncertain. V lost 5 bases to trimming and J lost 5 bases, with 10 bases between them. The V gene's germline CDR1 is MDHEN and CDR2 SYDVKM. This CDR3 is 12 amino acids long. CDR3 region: CASSTSRDEQYF. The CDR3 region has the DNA TGTGCCAGCAGTACCAGCCGGGACGAGCAGTACTTC.

The CDR3 DNA follows: TGTGCCACCAGCAGAGATGGCGGCTACGAGCAGTACTTC. Translated, it gives CATSRDGGYEQYF. The V call is TRBV15, the J call TRBJ2-7, with D unresolved. The ends were cut back, 0 bases at V and 3 bases at J, with 6 bases in the middle. Per germline, CDR1 LNHNV and CDR2 YYDKDF (reference sequence). The CDR3 runs 13 residues.